The 27 T cell receptor beta chains listed next were all sequenced from one sample in a study of cytomegalovirus exposure and HLA in healthy donors. With 60 Vbeta and 13 Jbeta primers, the PCR was carried out. Only in-frame clones appear in the TCRdb table, and some are missing; sequencing was by immunoSEQ multiplex PCR. Among hundreds of thousands of clones listed, approximately 70% were seen once. The sample comprised PBMCs. These TCRs come from a man aged 40-49 years in good health and CMV-seropositive.

The chain carries TRBV4-3 and TRBJ2-1, with 16 bases identical to TRBD2. After removal of 3 bases from V and 10 bases from J, the junction contained 15 bases not matched to a gene. Germline CDR1 LGHNA, CDR2 YSLEER. This CDR3 is built from 19 residues. The CDR3 DNA sequence: TGCGCCAGCAGCCAGTACGGGACTAGCGGGGGGGGGCTAGATGAGGAGCAGTTCTTC. Translated, it gives CASSQYGTSGGGLDEEQFF.

This chain uses TRBV4-2 with TRBJ1-1, with TRBD1 identical over 7 bases. The CDR3 runs to 13 residues. Trimming took 0 bases from V and 6 from J; bases not matched to a gene: 1. CDR1 and CDR2 from the germline V gene are LGHNA and YNFKEQ. CDR3 in amino acids: CASSQERGPEAFF. CDR3 sequence (DNA): TGTGCCAGCAGCCAAGAGAGGGGGCCTGAAGCTTTCTTT.

V usage is TRBV9 and J usage is TRBJ2-3; possibly TRBD1 for D (6 bases). This CDR3 contains 15 residues. Germline V gene sequence: CDR1 SGDLS, CDR2 YYNGEE. V lost 3 bases to trimming and J lost 6 bases, with 17 bases between them. As DNA, the CDR3 is TGTGCCAGCAGCGGCCGGGATCAGGGGTCTGATACGCAGTATTTT. Its protein product is CASSGRDQGSDTQYF.

A word on this clone: One junction end disagrees with the germline gene, perhaps due to a read error. V is TRBV7-9 and J is TRBJ2-5, with D possibly TRBD1 on 6 matching bases. Germline assignment: CDR1 SEHNR and CDR2 FQNEAQ (reference sequence). CDR3 length: 18 residues. The CDR3 DNA reads TGTTCCAGCAGCTTAGGAGGCGGCCAGGGGAGTTCGGTGGAGACCCAGTACTTC. Translating it yields CSSSLGGGQGSSVETQYF.

This chain uses TRBV7-6 with TRBJ2-2; 8 nucleotides line up with TRBD1. The CDR3 is 18 residues long. Trimming took 4 bases from V and 2 from J; bases not matched to a gene: 12. Germline CDR1 is SGHVS and CDR2 is FNYEAQ. The CDR3 DNA reads TGTGCCAGCAGCTCTACGGACAGGGCGGATATTAACACCGGGGAGCTGTTTTTT. Its protein is CASSSTDRADINTGELFF.

The chain uses TRBV6-1 and TRBJ2-2; perhaps TRBD1 as D (5 bases). The CDR3 is 14 amino acids. Germline loops: CDR1 MNHNS, CDR2 SASEGT. Trimming took 7 bases from V and 1 from J, leaving 10 bases between them. The CDR3 nucleotides are TGTGCCAGCAAGCCCGACAGGAACACCGGGGAGCTGTTTTTT. Protein product: CASKPDRNTGELFF.

The gene calls are TRBV7-9 and TRBJ1-5; no clear D gene. V was clipped by 1 base and J by 2 bases, with 9 bases between them. The CDR3 runs to 15 residues. Germline V gene sequence: CDR1 SEHNR, CDR2 FQNEAQ (reference sequence). CDR3 nucleotide sequence: TGTGCCAGCAGCTTAGACCACGGGGGCAATCAGCCCCAGCATTTT. The encoded protein is CASSLDHGGNQPQHF.

The chain uses TRBV5-1 and TRBJ1-4, with D possibly matching TRBD1 (5 bases). Germline V gives CDR1 SGHRS, CDR2 YFSETQ. The CDR3 spans 15 residues. V was pared by 0 bases and J by 8 bases, with 14 bases between. CDR3 region: CASSLDPQGREKLFF. The DNA of the CDR3 is TGCGCCAGCAGCTTGGACCCGCAGGGTAGGGAAAAACTGTTTTTT. Supplemented by reference TRBV5-1 and TRBJ1-4, the full variable domain reads KAGVTQTPRYLIKTRGQQVTLSCSPISGHRSVSWYQQTPGQGLQFLFEYFSETQRNKGNFPGRFSGRQFSNSRSEMNVSTLELGDSALYLCASSLDPQGREKLFFGSGTQLSVL.

The chain is built from TRBV4-2 and TRBJ1-1; D gene unclear. Trimming left V 3 bases short and J 1 base short, with 12 bases between. This CDR3 has 15 amino acids. Germline V gene sequence: CDR1 LGHNA, CDR2 YNFKEQ. The CDR3 spells CASSQVEGPNTEAFF. The CDR3 DNA is TGTGCCAGCAGCCAGGTGGAGGGTCCGAACACTGAAGCTTTCTTT.

This clone was counted a few times. The rearrangement joins TRBV6-6 to TRBJ1-6; tentatively, D is TRBD1 (5 bases). Trimming stripped 6 bases from V and 9 bases from J, with 15 bases between. This CDR3 spans 14 amino acids. Germline V CDR1 and CDR2: MNHNY, SVGAGI (reference sequence). Here the CDR3 DNA reads TGTGCCAGCAGGGGAGGGGAACGGAGTTCACCCCTCCACTTT. It yields the protein CASRGGERSSPLHF.

This rearrangement joins TRBV7-9 to TRBJ2-2; 9 bases are shared with TRBD2. The CDR3 is 17 amino acids. The J segment lost 4 bases and the V segment lost 5 bases, leaving 11 bases of the junction unmatched. The germline V gene encodes CDR1 SEHNR and CDR2 FQNEAQ (reference sequence). The CDR3 DNA sequence: TGTGCCAGCAGCCTAACCCACCTAGCGGGGAGCACCGGGGAGCTGTTTTTT. Protein product: CASSLTHLAGSTGELFF.

The chain combines TRBV9 with TRBJ2-2; no clear D. With 4 bases removed from V and 2 bases from J, the gap between germline ends came to 15 bases. Germline V CDR1 and CDR2: SGDLS, YYNGEE. This CDR3 contains 16 residues. CDR3 protein: CASSIKETRNTGELFF. The CDR3, as DNA: TGTGCCAGCAGCATCAAGGAGACCCGTAACACCGGGGAGCTGTTTTTT.

The CDR3 DNA reads TGCGCCAGCAGCTTGGAATTAGATATCAGGGAGCTGTTTTTT. This translates into CASSLELDIRELFF. The gene calls are TRBV5-1 and TRBJ2-2, with D unresolved. CDR1 and CDR2 (germline): SGHRS, YFSETQ. The V end lost 0 bases, the J end lost 9 bases, and 12 bases lay between the germline ends. The CDR3 is 14 amino acids.

This chain uses TRBV6-5 with TRBJ2-7; TRBD1 aligns across 7 bases. The V gene's germline CDR1 is MNHEY and CDR2 SVGAGI. The CDR3 consists of 12 residues. J gave up 3 bases and V 5 bases, and 1 base lay outside the gene matches. The chain's CDR3 is CASSGDSYEQYF. CDR3 nucleotide sequence: TGTGCCAGCAGTGGGGACAGCTACGAGCAGTACTTC.

This sequence joins TRBV7-9 and TRBJ1-5; maybe TRBD1 (5 bases). Between the trimmed V and J ends, which lost 4 bases and 6 bases, there was a span of 13 bases. Germline values: CDR1 SEHNR, CDR2 FQNEAQ (reference sequence). The CDR3 consists of 14 residues. The CDR3 loop reads CASSSGGVGQPQHF. CDR3 sequence (DNA): TGTGCCAGCAGCTCCGGGGGAGTTGGTCAGCCCCAGCATTTT.

This clone has only a few counts. The V gene is TRBV2, the J gene TRBJ2-3; 15 bases are shared with TRBD2. In germline, CDR1 is SNHLY, CDR2 FYNNEI. J lost 4 bases, V lost 7 bases, and 3 bases had no gene match. CDR3 length: 15 residues. CDR3 protein: CASIRTSGGADTQYF. The CDR3 DNA reads as TGTGCCAGCATTAGGACTAGCGGGGGGGCAGATACGCAGTATTTT.

V is TRBV7-9 and J is TRBJ1-2; D ambiguous. The CDR3 loop spans 10 amino acids. Germline CDR1 SEHNR, CDR2 FQNEAQ (reference sequence). The CDR3 is CSTRTYGYTF. The CDR3 nucleotides read TGTTCCACCCGGACTTATGGCTACACCTTC.

The rearrangement uses TRBV18 and TRBJ2-7; the match to TRBD2 covers 9 bases. The CDR3 contains 17 residues. The germline V gene encodes CDR1 KGHSH and CDR2 LQKENI. With V trimmed by 3 bases and J by 4 bases, 13 bases remained unmatched. The CDR3 loop reads CASSPLLPTAGGYEQYF. The CDR3 coding sequence is TGTGCCAGCTCACCCCTACTCCCCACAGCGGGGGGTTACGAGCAGTACTTC.

The V and J genes are TRBV5-1 and TRBJ1-1; TRBD1 agrees at 7 bases. The germline gives CDR1 SGHRS, CDR2 YFSETQ. This CDR3 has 14 amino acids. With 6 bases clipped from V and 5 bases from J, the junction kept 10 bases outside the gene matches. The CDR3, as DNA: TGCGCCAGCACCGGCCCGGGACAGTTAACTGAAGCTTTCTTT. Its translation: CASTGPGQLTEAFF.

V gene TRBV9 combines with J gene TRBJ2-1, with 8 bases aligning to TRBD1. Germline V lookup: CDR1 SGDLS, CDR2 YYNGEE. The CDR3 length is 17 residues. V lost 1 base, J lost 0 bases, and 6 bases stayed unmatched. The CDR3 protein is CASSVTGQGVSYNEQFF. CDR3 bases: TGTGCCAGCAGCGTAACAGGACAGGGAGTCTCCTACAATGAGCAGTTCTTC.

This clone was picked up a small number of times. This chain connects TRBV5-6 to TRBJ1-1; maybe TRBD1 (5 bases). The ends were cut back, 4 bases at V and 7 bases at J, with 23 bases in the middle. Germline V CDR1 and CDR2: SGHDT, YYEEEE. The length of the CDR3 is 16 residues. The CDR3 sequence is CASSLPTASLAGEAFF. CDR3 coding DNA: TGTGCCAGCAGCCTTCCGACAGCTTCCTTAGCCGGTGAAGCTTTCTTT.

The CDR3: CASSVTGGTGELFF. CDR3 DNA sequence: TGTGCCAGCAGCGTTACAGGGGGGACCGGGGAGCTGTTTTTT. J is TRBJ2-2 and V is TRBV9, with 8 bases identical to TRBD1. V shed 2 bases, J shed 5 bases, and the junction held 2 bases outside the gene matches. The CDR3 sequence is 14 residues long. Looked up from germline, CDR1 is SGDLS and CDR2 is YYNGEE.

As concerns this clone: Other DNA sequences from this sample encode an identical CDR3 as well. The V and J genes are TRBV11-2 and TRBJ2-5, with 7 bases identical to TRBD2. V was clipped by 2 bases and J by 4 bases; unmatched bases: 4. Germline CDR1 reads SGHAT; CDR2 reads FQNNGV. This CDR3 has 14 residues. The CDR3, as DNA: TGTGCCAGCAGCTTACTGTCGGGGGGAGAGACCCAGTACTTC. Protein product: CASSLLSGGETQYF. The variable domain in full, with the rest retrieved from reference TRBV11-2 and TRBJ2-5, is EAGVAQSPRYKIIEKRQSVAFWCNPISGHATLYWYQQILGQGPKLLIQFQNNGVVDDSQLPKDRFSAERLKGVDSTLKIQPAKLEDSAVYLCASSLLSGGETQYFGPGTRLLVL.

J is TRBJ2-7 and V is TRBV27; 8 bases map to TRBD1. CDR1 is MNHEY and CDR2 is SMNVEV in the germline V gene (reference sequence). This CDR3 region has 13 residues. After removal of 5 bases from V and 5 bases from J, the junction contained 5 bases not matched to a gene. As DNA, the CDR3 is TGTGCCAGCAGTAGGACAGGGATCGACGAGCAGTACTTC. Protein: CASSRTGIDEQYF.

This chain links TRBV7-2 with TRBJ1-2; tentative D call: TRBD1 (6 bases). The CDR3 spans 16 residues. Germline CDR1 SGHTA, CDR2 FQGNSA. Trimming shortened V by 1 base and J by 8 bases, and 20 bases separated the two germline ends. The CDR3 sequence is CASSLVFRTDRGGYTF. Written as DNA, the CDR3 is TGTGCCAGCAGCTTAGTTTTTAGGACAGATAGAGGCGGCTACACCTTC. The full variable domain, rest sourced from reference TRBV7-2 and TRBJ1-2, is GAGVSQSPSNKVTEKGKDVELRCDPISGHTALYWYRQSLGQGLEFLIYFQGNSAPDKSGLPSDRFSAERTGGSVSTLTIQRTQQEDSAVYLCASSLVFRTDRGGYTFGSGTRLTVV.

This chain uses TRBV28 with TRBJ2-1; TRBD1 might be the D (6 bases). CDR1 MDHEN and CDR2 SYDVKM come from the germline V gene. This CDR3 spans 13 amino acids. V was trimmed by 8 bases and J by 7 bases, leaving 15 bases between them. The CDR3 DNA follows: TGTGCCAGCGGCCTGGGGACAACGAATGAGCAGTTCTTC. Amino acids: CASGLGTTNEQFF.

This sequence joins TRBV12-5 and TRBJ1-1, with 8 bases lining up with TRBD1. The J segment lost 7 bases and the V segment lost 6 bases, leaving 7 bases of the junction unmatched. CDR1 is LGHNT, CDR2 FRNRAP, per germline. The CDR3 is 13 amino acids. The CDR3 loop is CASGPGQGNEAFF. CDR3 bases: TGTGCTAGTGGCCCTGGACAGGGTAATGAAGCTTTCTTT.